This passage covers 18 T cell receptor beta chains from one sample sequenced in a study of cytomegalovirus exposure and HLA in healthy donors. In the PCR, 60 Vbeta and 13 Jbeta primers were used. Clones were read by immunoSEQ multiplex PCR, and TCRdb kept only the in-frame ones, dropping some. The table has over 150,000 clones, roughly 72% seen once; the top ten hold about 2.1%. Sequencing input: PBMCs. Source of these receptors: a man aged 25-45 years in good health and CMV-seronegative.

The V call is TRBV5-1, the J call TRBJ1-6; 9 bases fit TRBD1. Unmatched junction bases numbered 7, after V lost 4 bases and J lost 5 bases. From germline, CDR1 is SGHRS and CDR2 YFSETQ. The CDR3 runs 16 residues. The chain's CDR3 is CASSTGQGRNNSPLHF. DNA for the CDR3: TGCGCCAGCAGCACTGGACAGGGGCGGAATAATTCACCCCTCCACTTT.

This clone was counted a few times. The rearrangement links TRBV5-4 to TRBJ1-6, with a weak D call TRBD1 (5 bases). Per the germline V gene, CDR1 is SGHNT and CDR2 is YYREEE (reference sequence). The CDR3 runs to 14 residues. Trimming shortened V by 0 bases and J by 10 bases, and 11 bases separated the two germline ends. DNA of the CDR3: TGTGCCAGCAGCTTGGTGGGGGGGGAGTCACCCCTCCACTTT. As protein: CASSLVGGESPLHF.

The gene calls are TRBV2 and TRBJ1-1, with 11 nucleotides matching TRBD1. The germline gives CDR1 SNHLY, CDR2 FYNNEI. The CDR3 runs 14 residues. Trimming took 6 bases from V and 5 from J; bases not matched to a gene: 5. CDR3 in amino acids: CASRGTGGVTEAFF. The CDR3 DNA sequence: TGTGCCAGCAGGGGGACAGGGGGGGTTACTGAAGCTTTCTTT.

The chain uses TRBV19 and TRBJ2-1, with 7 bases fitting TRBD2. The germline V gene has CDR1 LNHDA and CDR2 SQIVND (reference sequence). V lost 0 bases, J lost 6 bases, and 5 bases stayed unmatched. The CDR3 runs 15 residues. CDR3 amino acids: CASSIDLRTSNEQFF. The DNA for the CDR3 is TGTGCCAGTAGTATAGATCTTAGGACTAGCAATGAGCAGTTCTTC. Full variable domain (missing parts from reference TRBV19 and TRBJ2-1): DGGITQSPKYLFRKEGQNVTLSCEQNLNHDAMYWYRQDPGQGLRLIYYSQIVNDFQKGDIAEGYSVSREKKESFPLTVTSAQKNPTAFYLCASSIDLRTSNEQFFGPGTRLTVL.

The chain employs TRBV6-4 and TRBJ1-1, with 9 bases that match TRBD1. With V trimmed by 7 bases and J by 6 bases, 6 bases remained unmatched. The germline gives CDR1 MRHNA, CDR2 SNTAGT. The CDR3 extends over 13 amino acids. CDR3: CASKVDRGSEAFF. In DNA form, the CDR3 reads TGTGCCAGCAAGGTCGACAGGGGGTCTGAAGCTTTCTTT.

Worth noting for this clone: Other nucleotide sequences in the sample specify the same CDR3. The rearrangement uses TRBV5-1 and TRBJ2-7, with D perhaps matching TRBD1 (6 bases). Germline-derived CDR1 and CDR2 are SGHRS and YFSETQ. The CDR3 contains 12 residues. V was trimmed by 2 bases and J by 6 bases, leaving 9 bases between them. DNA of the CDR3: TGCGCCAGCAGCTTACAGGGTGCCGAGCAGTACTTC. It codes for CASSLQGAEQYF. The full variable domain, in which reference TRBV5-1 and TRBJ2-7 provide the parts outside the CDR3, is KAGVTQTPRYLIKTRGQQVTLSCSPISGHRSVSWYQQTPGQGLQFLFEYFSETQRNKGNFPGRFSGRQFSNSRSEMNVSTLELGDSALYLCASSLQGAEQYFGPGTRLTVT.

V and J are TRBV5-5 and TRBJ1-5; no definite D call. The CDR3 is made up of 15 amino acids. Germline V gives CDR1 SGHKS, CDR2 YYEKEE (reference sequence). Trimming took 4 bases from V and 5 from J, leaving 16 bases between them. The DNA of the CDR3 is TGTGCCAGCAGCCGTTTCGGGTCGGCGGATCAGCCCCAGCATTTT. Amino acid sequence: CASSRFGSADQPQHF.

This clone showed up just once. The chain joins TRBV28 to TRBJ1-2; maybe TRBD1 (6 bases). The CDR3 spans 14 residues. Germline CDR1 is MDHEN and CDR2 is SYDVKM. The V end lost 8 bases, the J end lost 5 bases, and 18 bases lay between the germline ends. The CDR3 protein is CASVTGRSFYGYTF. The CDR3 DNA reads TGTGCCAGCGTGACAGGCAGGTCCTTTTATGGCTACACCTTC.

This clone has a handful of counts. The rearrangement joins TRBV7-2 to TRBJ2-7; 9 bases are shared with TRBD2. Germline lookup yields CDR1 SGHTA and CDR2 FQGNSA. The CDR3 has 18 amino acids. After removal of 1 base from V and 2 bases from J, the junction contained 12 bases not matched to a gene. CDR3 DNA: TGTGCCAGCAGCTTAGTCATAAGGGCTAGCGGGGTAACCTACGAGCAGTACTTC. Translating it yields CASSLVIRASGVTYEQYF.

This clone was picked up one time. The chain combines TRBV15 with TRBJ1-1; 7 positions agree with TRBD1. V dropped 5 bases and J dropped 4; count of bases not matched to a gene: 4. The CDR3 consists of 13 residues. CDR1 is LNHNV and CDR2 is YYDKDF in the germline V gene (reference sequence). This CDR3 is CATSFDRVTEAFF. CDR3 in DNA: TGTGCCACCAGCTTTGACAGGGTCACTGAAGCTTTCTTT. Variable domain in full (rest from reference TRBV15 and TRBJ1-1): DAMVIQNPRYQVTQFGKPVTLSCSQTLNHNVMYWYQQKSSQAPKLLFHYYDKDFNNEADTPDNFQSRRPNTSFCFLDIRSPGLGDTAMYLCATSFDRVTEAFFGQGTRLTVV.

This clone was seen only a few times. The rearrangement joins TRBV25-1 to TRBJ1-1, with TRBD1 identical over 7 bases. Germline trimming cut 7 bases from V and 4 bases from J; bases unmatched to any gene: 6. This CDR3 spans 13 amino acids. CDR1 MGHDK and CDR2 SYGVNS come from the germline V gene. The CDR3 region is CASNGQASTEAFF. The CDR3 coding sequence is TGTGCCAGCAACGGACAGGCTAGCACTGAAGCTTTCTTT.

To note about this clone: Its ends do not fully match the called genes, so a read error is possible. The V call is TRBV6-6, the J call TRBJ1-5; D is unclear. CDR1 and CDR2 from the germline V gene are MNHNY and SVGAGI (reference sequence). CDR3 length: 14 residues. The CDR3, as DNA: TGTGCCAGCAGTTACCCCGGGGTTAATCAGCCCCAGAATTTT. This encodes CASSYPGVNQPQNF.

This rearrangement joins TRBV6-5 to TRBJ2-5, with D maybe TRBD1 (5 bases). Trimming removed 2 bases from V and 3 bases from J, with 10 bases in between. The germline CDR1 and CDR2 sequences are MNHEY and SVGAGI. The CDR3 is made up of 14 amino acids. CDR3 amino acids: CASSYAGPKETQYF. CDR3 nucleotide sequence: TGTGCCAGCAGTTACGCAGGGCCGAAAGAGACCCAGTACTTC.

The gene calls are TRBV6-6 and TRBJ2-1; D possibly corresponds to TRBD1 (5 bases). V was trimmed by 4 bases and J by 3 bases, leaving 13 bases between them. The CDR3 loop spans 15 amino acids. The germline CDR1 and CDR2 sequences are MNHNY and SVGAGI (reference sequence). The CDR3 is CASSSDTPVYNEQFF. CDR3 sequence (DNA): TGTGCCAGCAGTTCGGACACACCTGTCTACAATGAGCAGTTCTTC.

The J gene is TRBJ2-3, the V gene TRBV7-6; 13 nucleotides agree with TRBD2. Germline V gene sequence: CDR1 SGHVS, CDR2 FNYEAQ. V lost 4 bases and J lost 4; bases outside the gene matches: 2. The CDR3 runs 15 residues. Written as DNA, the CDR3 is TGTGCCAGCAGCTCGACTAGCGGGGGGTCAGATACGCAGTATTTT. It yields the protein CASSSTSGGSDTQYF.

The chain employs TRBV5-5 and TRBJ2-7; D remains ambiguous. The CDR3 consists of 14 residues. Germline V gives CDR1 SGHKS, CDR2 YYEKEE (reference sequence). The V end lost 0 bases, the J end lost 1 base, and 8 bases lay between the germline ends. CDR3: CASSLVGRSYEQYF. In DNA form, the CDR3 reads TGTGCCAGCAGCTTGGTTGGCAGATCCTACGAGCAGTACTTC.

The rearrangement links TRBV19 to TRBJ1-1; 8 bases agree with TRBD1. The CDR3 has 13 amino acids. Germline V gene sequence: CDR1 LNHDA, CDR2 SQIVND (reference sequence). The V segment lost 5 bases and the J segment 10 bases; nucleotides outside the gene matches: 9. The DNA for the CDR3 is TGTGCCAGTAGTGAGACAGGGGAATGGATAGCTTTCTTT. Amino acid sequence: CASSETGEWIAFF.

This clone was observed a handful of times. The chain links TRBV4-1 to TRBJ2-3; 7 bases map to TRBD1. V lost 1 base, J lost 0 bases, and 7 bases stayed unmatched. The CDR3 runs to 17 residues. The germline CDR1 and CDR2 sequences are MGHRA and YSYEKL. The CDR3 DNA is TGCGCCAGCAGCCAAGGATGGGGGACAGCTAGCACAGATACGCAGTATTTT. It yields the protein CASSQGWGTASTDTQYF.